The rows below give T cell receptor beta chains drawn from one sample of a study of shared clonotypes between healthy human individuals. Sequenced by immunoSEQ multiplex PCR; TCRdb stores in-frame clones only, minus some. The data contain about 510,000 clones, more than 65% of them singletons. The specimen sequenced was PBMCs. The origin of the receptors is a woman in her thirties or forties in good health. Some clones in this sample may be carry-over from other donors' samples. The CDR3 runs from the conserved cysteine through the conserved F or W. The D gene is left open where the match is weak. The size of a clone is reported for some rows only, either as once, few or many, or as a class for expanded clones.

TRBV9	TRBJ2-2	.	.	CASSVQREGELFF	TGTGCCAGCAGCGTCCAGAGGGAGGGGGAGCTGTTTTTT
TRBV4-3	TRBJ2-7	TRBD2	.	CASSQTSGPYEQYF	TGCGCCAGCAGCCAGACTAGCGGACCCTACGAGCAGTACTTC
TRBV5-6	TRBJ2-3	.	many	CASSSGGPTDTQYF	TGTGCCAGCTCCTCAGGGGGGCCCACAGATACGCAGTATTTT
TRBV2	TRBJ1-4	.	.	CASSGGSTNEKLFF	TGTGCCAGCAGTGGGGGGTCGACTAATGAAAAACTGTTTTTT
TRBV18	TRBJ2-7	TRBD2	.	CASSPVAGVGNEQYF	TGTGCCAGCTCCCCCGTAGCGGGAGTTGGTAACGAGCAGTACTTC
TRBV6-6	TRBJ1-3	.	.	CASRPELSSGNTIYF	TGTGCCAGCAGGCCTGAACTCAGCTCTGGAAACACCATATATTTT
TRBV5-1	TRBJ2-1	TRBD2	.	CASRGREGFNEQFF	TGCGCCAGCAGGGGACGGGAGGGATTCAATGAGCAGTTCTTC
TRBV15	TRBJ2-1	.	.	CATSRARLYNEQFF	TGTGCCACCAGCAGGGCTCGACTCTACAATGAGCAGTTCTTC
TRBV18	TRBJ2-3	TRBD2	.	CASSPRGGGGGTDTQYF	TGTGCCAGCTCACCCCGAGGAGGCGGGGGAGGCACAGATACGCAGTATTTT
TRBV18	TRBJ2-7	.	many	CASSQEDGSYEQYF	TGTGCCAGCTCACAGGAAGACGGATCCTACGAGCAGTACTTC
TRBV7-2	TRBJ1-2	.	.	CASSSPSGRRARGYTF	TGTGCCAGCAGCTCCCCAAGCGGCAGGCGGGCGCGAGGCTACACCTTC
TRBV7-2	TRBJ2-7	TRBD2	.	CASSSNTALAGGSEQYF	TGTGCCAGCAGCTCCAATACCGCACTAGCGGGAGGATCCGAGCAGTACTTC
TRBV9	TRBJ2-1	TRBD2	.	CASSVDGTSGGNEQFF	TGTGCCAGCAGCGTAGACGGGACTAGCGGGGGCAATGAGCAGTTCTTC
TRBV9	TRBJ2-7	.	once	CASSVGPDTSYEQYF	TGTGCCAGCAGCGTCGGACCGGACACCTCCTACGAGCAGTACTTC
TRBV6-4	TRBJ2-3	TRBD2	.	CASSDSMAGGRDTQYF	TGTGCCAGCAGTGACTCGATGGCGGGAGGGAGGGATACGCAGTATTTT
TRBV9	TRBJ2-5	TRBD1	.	CASSDPDREQETQYF	TGTGCCAGCAGCGACCCAGACAGGGAGCAAGAGACCCAGTACTTC
TRBV5-1	TRBJ2-1	TRBD2	.	CASSLLSSGDNEQFF	TGCGCCAGCAGCTTGTTGTCTAGCGGAGACAATGAGCAGTTCTTC
TRBV2	TRBJ2-2	TRBD2	.	CASSSSGSANTGELFF	TGTGCCAGCAGCTCTAGCGGGAGCGCGAACACCGGGGAGCTGTTTTTT
TRBV5-1	TRBJ2-2	.	once	CASSLARNTGELFF	TGCGCCAGCAGCTTGGCCCGAAACACCGGGGAGCTGTTTTTT
TRBV6-5	TRBJ2-7	TRBD2	.	CASSYLSGASYEQYF	TGTGCCAGCAGTTACCTTAGCGGGGCGTCCTACGAGCAGTACTTC
TRBV6-1	TRBJ1-5	.	.	CASSEQWAGHNQPQHF	TGTGCCAGCAGTGAACAATGGGCAGGGCACAATCAGCCCCAGCATTTT
TRBV7-9	TRBJ2-7	.	.	CASSLDVYPYEQYF	TGTGCCAGCAGCTTAGACGTTTACCCGTACGAGCAGTACTTC